This T cell receptor (beta chain) came from a study of cytomegalovirus exposure and HLA in healthy donors. Trimming took off 5 bases at V and 3 bases at J, with 13 bases between the two ends. The CDR3 is made up of 14 amino acids. Germline loops: CDR1 SNHLY, CDR2 FYNNEI. Whole-study findings and limits: There were three CMV-associated chains whose specificity for CMV antigens was confirmed in vitro. Listed as cytomegalovirus-associated were 150 to 200 TCR beta chains. Subsequent analysis found a tendency for first-cohort TCR clusters to co-occur within the 120 or so validation repertoires.

This clone appeared once. Its target is not known. Sequencing used immunoSEQ multiplex PCR; TCRdb keeps in-frame clones, though not all of them. In the table there are tens of thousands of clones, approximately 93% of which are singletons. The donors were members of the validation cohort, which comprised 120 subjects and was separate from the first cohort of around 700 subjects. What was sequenced was PBMCs. The chain couples TRBV2 to TRBJ1-1; D not resolved. This clonotype was obtained from a man between 18 and 35 years old in good health and CMV-seropositive. The CDR3 spells CASSIGRVDTEAFF. In DNA, the CDR3 is TGTGCCAGCAGTATAGGGAGAGTGGACACTGAAGCTTTCTTT.